This entry concerns a single T cell receptor (beta chain). The data are from a study of technical replicates of blood from a handful of donors. This CDR3 contains 23 residues. CDR1 and CDR2 from the germline V gene are LGHNA and YNFKEQ. V was cut by 0 bases and J by 0 bases, with 27 bases left in between. The assay was immunoSEQ multiplex PCR, and TCRdb's table has in-frame clones only and misses some. The sample holds approximately 77,000 clones; approximately 94% are singletons and the top ten take around 0.37%. Sequencing was carried out using T cells isolated from PBMCs. The receptor comes from a human donor in good health. The chain is built from TRBV4-2 and TRBJ2-6, with D perhaps matching TRBD1 (6 bases). CDR3 residues: CASSQDRLPEFGDTSSGANVLTF. The CDR3, as DNA: TGTGCCAGCAGCCAAGACCGATTACCTGAATTCGGGGACACAAGCTCTGGGGCCAACGTCCTGACTTTC.